These 4 T cell receptor beta chains were sequenced from one sample in a study of tumor-infiltrating lymphocytes in primary liver carcinoma. Starting from 500 ng of total RNA, TCR beta cDNA was produced with a primer in the constant region. Three nested multiplex PCR rounds of slightly modified ARM-PCR generated TCR beta libraries. Each of the first two PCR rounds ran roughly 10 cycles with TRBV1-TRBV30 forward and C-beta reverse primers. TCRdb re-called the multiplex PCR reads through MiXCR, storing one row per CDR3 protein. This sample has 100,000 to 150,000 distinct CDR3 sequences, with 55% to 75% found just once. The approximately 20-31 mg bulk tissue piece was not sorted before simultaneous RNA and DNA extraction. The sample consisted of liver tumor tissue from sampling region 1. Sample subset: tumor region T1, superior pole. All receptors come from a woman between 55 and 75 years old with primary liver carcinoma and hepatitis B virus infection.

Comment on this clonotype: A read error is possible here, since a much larger clone lies one base away. V usage is TRBV6-1 and J usage is TRBJ1-2; TRBD1 aligns across 8 bases. CDR1 MNHNS and CDR2 SASEGT come from the germline V gene. This CDR3 comprises 15 residues. CDR3 sequence: CATSASSGGHYGYTF. The CDR3 region has the DNA TGTGCCACCAGTGCCTCTTCAGGGGGCCACTATGGCTACACCTTC.

V is TRBV29-1 and J is TRBJ2-5, with D perhaps matching TRBD2 (5 bases). The germline V and J ends were trimmed by 4 bases and 7 bases, with 13 bases remaining between them. The CDR3 has 12 amino acids. Germline CDR1 reads SQVTM; CDR2 reads ANQGSEA. The DNA for the CDR3 is TGCAGCGTTGGCCGGGAATGGGGGACCCAGTACTTC. Translation: CSVGREWGTQYF.

The V and J genes are TRBV11-2 and TRBJ2-5; D perhaps matches TRBD1 (5 bases). In germline, CDR1 is SGHAT, CDR2 FQNNGV. This CDR3 has 15 residues. CDR3 bases: TGTGCAGGCAGCAAAAGGCCGGACAAACAAGAGACCCAGTACTTC. Its protein product is CAGSKRPDKQETQYF. The full variable domain, in which reference TRBV11-2 and TRBJ2-5 provide the parts outside the CDR3, is EAGVAQSPRYKIIEKRQSVAFWCNPISGHATLYWYQQILGQGPKLLIQFQNNGVVDDSQLPKDRFSAERLKGVDSTLKIQPAKLEDSAVYLCAGSKRPDKQETQYFGPGTRLLVL.

Notes on this clonotype: A junction boundary mismatches the germline segment, possibly from a read error. The CDR3 region is CAGSPRIYEQYF. As DNA, the CDR3 is TGTGCCGGCAGCCCCCGCATCTACGAGCAGTACTTC. The J gene is TRBJ2-7, the V gene TRBV11-3; no clear D gene. The CDR3 is 12 amino acids. CDR1 is SGHNT, CDR2 YENEEA, per germline.